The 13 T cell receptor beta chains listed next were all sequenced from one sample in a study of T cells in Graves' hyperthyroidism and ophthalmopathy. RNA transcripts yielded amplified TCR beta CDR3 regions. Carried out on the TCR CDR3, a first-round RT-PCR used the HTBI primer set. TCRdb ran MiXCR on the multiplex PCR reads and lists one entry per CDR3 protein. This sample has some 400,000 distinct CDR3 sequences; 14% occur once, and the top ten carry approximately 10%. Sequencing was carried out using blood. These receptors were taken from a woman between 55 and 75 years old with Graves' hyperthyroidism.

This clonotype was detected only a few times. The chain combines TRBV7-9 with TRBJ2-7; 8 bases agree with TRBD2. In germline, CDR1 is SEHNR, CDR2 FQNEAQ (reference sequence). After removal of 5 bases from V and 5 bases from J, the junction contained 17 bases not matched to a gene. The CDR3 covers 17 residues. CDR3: CASSPTIPSGSLDEQYF. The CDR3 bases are TGTGCCAGCAGCCCCACGATCCCCAGCGGGAGCCTAGACGAGCAGTACTTC. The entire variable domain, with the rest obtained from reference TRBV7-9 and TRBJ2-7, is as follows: DTGVSQNPRHKITKRGQNVTFRCDPISEHNRLYWYRQTLGQGPEFLTYFQNEAQLEKSRLLSDRFSAERPKGSFSTLEIQRTEQGDSAMYLCASSPTIPSGSLDEQYFGPGTRLTVT.

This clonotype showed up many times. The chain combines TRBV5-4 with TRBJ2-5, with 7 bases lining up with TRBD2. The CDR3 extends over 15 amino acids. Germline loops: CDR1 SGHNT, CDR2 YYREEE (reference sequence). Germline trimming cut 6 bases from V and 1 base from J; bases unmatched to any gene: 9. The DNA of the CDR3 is TGTGCCAGCAAAGAGGGCGGGAGAATCCAAGAGACCCAGTACTTC. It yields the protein CASKEGGRIQETQYF.

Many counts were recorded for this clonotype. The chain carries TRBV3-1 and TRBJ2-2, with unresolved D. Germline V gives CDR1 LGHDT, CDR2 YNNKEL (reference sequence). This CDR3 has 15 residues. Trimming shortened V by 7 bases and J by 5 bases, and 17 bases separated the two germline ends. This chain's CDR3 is CASTRKGVDTGELFF. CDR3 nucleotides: TGTGCCAGCACCCGCAAAGGTGTCGATACCGGGGAGCTGTTTTTT.

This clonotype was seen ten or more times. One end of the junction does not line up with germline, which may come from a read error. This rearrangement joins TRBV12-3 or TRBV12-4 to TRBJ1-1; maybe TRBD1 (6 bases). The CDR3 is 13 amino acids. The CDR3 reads CASSLTGNAEAFF. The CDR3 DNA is TGTGCCAGCAGTTTAACAGGGAACGCTGAAGCTTTCTTT.

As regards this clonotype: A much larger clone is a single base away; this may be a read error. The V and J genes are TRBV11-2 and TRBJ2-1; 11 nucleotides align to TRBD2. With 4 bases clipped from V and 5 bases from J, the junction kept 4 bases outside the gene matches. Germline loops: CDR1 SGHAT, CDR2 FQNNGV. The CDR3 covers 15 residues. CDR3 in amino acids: CASSSGLAVNNEQFF. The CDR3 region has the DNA TGTGCCAGCAGCTCGGGACTAGCGGTAAACAATGAGCAGTTCTTC.

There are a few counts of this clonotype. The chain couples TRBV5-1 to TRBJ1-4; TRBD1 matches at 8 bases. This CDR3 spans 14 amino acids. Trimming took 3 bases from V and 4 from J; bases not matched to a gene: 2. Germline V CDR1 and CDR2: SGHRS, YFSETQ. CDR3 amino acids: CASSSGQDNEKLFF. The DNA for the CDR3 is TGCGCCAGCAGCTCGGGACAGGATAATGAAAAACTGTTTTTT. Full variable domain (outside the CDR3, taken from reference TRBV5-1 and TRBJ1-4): KAGVTQTPRYLIKTRGQQVTLSCSPISGHRSVSWYQQTPGQGLQFLFEYFSETQRNKGNFPGRFSGRQFSNSRSEMNVSTLELGDSALYLCASSSGQDNEKLFFGSGTQLSVL.

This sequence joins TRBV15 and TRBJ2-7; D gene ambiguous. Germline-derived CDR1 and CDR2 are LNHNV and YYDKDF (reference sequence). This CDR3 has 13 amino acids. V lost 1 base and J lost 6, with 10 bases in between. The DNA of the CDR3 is TGTGCCACCAGCAGAGCCCTAGTTTCCGAGCAGTACTTC. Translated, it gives CATSRALVSEQYF.

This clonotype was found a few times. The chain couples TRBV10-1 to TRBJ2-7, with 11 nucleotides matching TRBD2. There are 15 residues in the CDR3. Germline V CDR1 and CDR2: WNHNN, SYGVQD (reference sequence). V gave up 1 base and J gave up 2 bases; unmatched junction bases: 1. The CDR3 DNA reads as TGCGCCAGCAGTGAGTTAGCGGGAGGGACCTACGAGCAGTACTTC. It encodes CASSELAGGTYEQYF.

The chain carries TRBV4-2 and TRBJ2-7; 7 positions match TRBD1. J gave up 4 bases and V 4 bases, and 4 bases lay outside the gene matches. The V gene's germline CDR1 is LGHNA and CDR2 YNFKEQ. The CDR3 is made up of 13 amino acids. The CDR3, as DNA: TGTGCCAGCAGCCGAGACAGGGAGTACGAGCAGTACTTC. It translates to CASSRDREYEQYF.

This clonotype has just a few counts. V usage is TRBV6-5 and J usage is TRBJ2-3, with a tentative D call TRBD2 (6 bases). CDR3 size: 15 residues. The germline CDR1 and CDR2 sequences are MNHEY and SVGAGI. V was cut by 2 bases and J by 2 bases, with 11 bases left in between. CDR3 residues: CASSYSGGITDTQYF. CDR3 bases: TGTGCCAGCAGTTACAGTGGAGGGATCACAGATACGCAGTATTTT.

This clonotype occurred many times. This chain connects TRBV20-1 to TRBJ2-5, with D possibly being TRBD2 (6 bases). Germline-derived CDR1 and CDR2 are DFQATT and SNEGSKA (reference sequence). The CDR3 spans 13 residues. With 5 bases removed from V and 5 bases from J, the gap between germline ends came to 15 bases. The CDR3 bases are TGCAGTGCTGAGGAGACTAGACGGGAGACCCAGTACTTC. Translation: CSAEETRRETQYF.

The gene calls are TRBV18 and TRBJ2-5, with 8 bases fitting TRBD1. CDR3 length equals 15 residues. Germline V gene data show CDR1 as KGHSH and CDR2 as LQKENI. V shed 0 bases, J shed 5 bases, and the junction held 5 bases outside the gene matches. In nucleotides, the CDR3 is TGTGCCAGCTCACCACCGGACAGGGCCGGGGAGACCCAGTACTTC. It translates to CASSPPDRAGETQYF.

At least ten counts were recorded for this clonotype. CDR3 sequence (DNA): TGTGCCAGCAGCCACGGCGGGATCAGCTCCTACGAGCAGTACTTC. Protein product: CASSHGGISSYEQYF. The chain employs TRBV3-1 and TRBJ2-7, with a weak D call TRBD2 (6 bases). The CDR3 runs 15 residues. The V gene lost 3 bases and the J gene lost 0 bases, with 12 bases spanning the gap. Germline V gene data show CDR1 as LGHDT and CDR2 as YNNKEL (reference sequence).